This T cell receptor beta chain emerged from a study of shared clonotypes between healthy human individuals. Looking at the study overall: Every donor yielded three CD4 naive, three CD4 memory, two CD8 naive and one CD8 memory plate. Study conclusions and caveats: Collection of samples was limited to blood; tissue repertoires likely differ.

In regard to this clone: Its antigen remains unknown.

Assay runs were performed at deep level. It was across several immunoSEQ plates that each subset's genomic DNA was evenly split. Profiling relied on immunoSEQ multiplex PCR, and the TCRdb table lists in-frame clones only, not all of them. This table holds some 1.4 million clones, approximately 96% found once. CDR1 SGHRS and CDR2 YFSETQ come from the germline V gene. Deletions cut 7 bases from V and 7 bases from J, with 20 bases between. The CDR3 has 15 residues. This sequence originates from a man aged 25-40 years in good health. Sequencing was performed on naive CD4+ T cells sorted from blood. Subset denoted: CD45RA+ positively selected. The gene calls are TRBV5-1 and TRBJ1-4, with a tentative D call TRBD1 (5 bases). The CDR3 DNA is TGCGCCAGCGGCCCCATCGGGCAGGGCGGTGAAAAACTGTTTTTT. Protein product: CASGPIGQGGEKLFF.